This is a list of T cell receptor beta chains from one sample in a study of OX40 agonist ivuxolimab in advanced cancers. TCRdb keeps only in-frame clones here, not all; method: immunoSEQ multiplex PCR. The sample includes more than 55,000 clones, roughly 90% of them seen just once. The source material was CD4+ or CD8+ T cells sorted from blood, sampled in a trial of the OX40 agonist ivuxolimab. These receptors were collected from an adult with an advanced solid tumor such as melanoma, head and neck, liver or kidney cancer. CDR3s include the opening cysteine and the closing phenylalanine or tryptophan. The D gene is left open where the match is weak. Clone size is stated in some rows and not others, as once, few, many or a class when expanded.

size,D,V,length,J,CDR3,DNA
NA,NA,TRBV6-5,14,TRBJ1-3,CASRPDYSGNTIYF,TGTGCCAGCAGGCCGGACTACTCTGGAAACACCATATATTTT
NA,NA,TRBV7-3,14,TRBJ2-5,CASSLTGVGETQYF,TGTGCCAGCAGCTTAACAGGGGTCGGAGAGACCCAGTACTTC
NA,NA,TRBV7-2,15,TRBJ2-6,CASSLLPPGANVLTF,TGTGCCAGCAGCTTATTGCCCCCTGGGGCCAACGTCCTGACTTTC
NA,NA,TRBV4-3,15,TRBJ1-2,CASSQDEGTVYGYTF,TGCGCCAGCAGCCAAGATGAAGGGACCGTCTATGGCTACACCTTC
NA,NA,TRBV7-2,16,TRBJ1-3,CASSLSLTGSGNTIYF,TGTGCCAGCAGCCTCAGTCTTACAGGGTCTGGAAACACCATATATTTT
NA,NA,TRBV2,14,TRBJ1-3,CASSEQGSGNTIYF,TGTGCCAGCAGTGAACAGGGCTCTGGAAACACCATATATTTT
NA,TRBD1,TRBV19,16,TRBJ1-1,CASRILRGQGETEAFF,TGTGCCAGTAGGATTTTAAGAGGACAGGGAGAAACTGAAGCTTTCTTT
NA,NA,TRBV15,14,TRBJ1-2,CATSRDGNNYGYTF,TGTGCCACCAGCCGGGACGGTAATAACTATGGCTACACCTTC
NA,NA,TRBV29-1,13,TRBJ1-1,CSVDRRVNTEAFF,TGCAGCGTTGATCGCAGGGTGAACACTGAAGCTTTCTTT
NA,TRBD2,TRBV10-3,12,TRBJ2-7,CAIASGGYEQYF,TGTGCCATCGCTAGCGGGGGCTACGAGCAGTACTTC
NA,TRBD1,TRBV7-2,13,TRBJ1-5,CASSDRVNQPQHF,TGTGCCAGCAGTGACAGGGTAAATCAGCCCCAGCATTTT
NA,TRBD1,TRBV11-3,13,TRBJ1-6,CASSYYRGSPLHF,TGTGCCAGCAGCTACTACAGGGGTTCACCCCTCCACTTT
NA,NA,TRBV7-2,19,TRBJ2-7,CASSRMRGLGGGISYEQYF,TGTGCCAGCAGTCGTATGAGGGGGCTCGGCGGGGGTATCTCCTACGAGCAGTACTTC
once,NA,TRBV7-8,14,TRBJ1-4,CASSLASTNEKLFF,TGTGCCAGCAGCTTAGCGTCAACTAATGAAAAACTGTTTTTT
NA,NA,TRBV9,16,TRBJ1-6,CASSVSPGRTNSPLHF,TGTGCCAGCAGCGTATCTCCTGGACGGACGAATTCACCCCTCCACTTT
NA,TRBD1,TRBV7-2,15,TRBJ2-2,CASSLATGGTGELFF,TGTGCCAGCAGCTTAGCGACAGGGGGCACCGGGGAGCTGTTTTTT
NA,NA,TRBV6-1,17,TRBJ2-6,CASSEAGVPSGANVLTF,TGTGCCAGCAGTGAAGCTGGGGTACCCTCTGGGGCCAACGTCCTGACTTTC
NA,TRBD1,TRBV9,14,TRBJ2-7,CASSGRQGAYEQYF,TGTGCCAGCAGCGGCCGACAGGGGGCTTACGAGCAGTACTTC
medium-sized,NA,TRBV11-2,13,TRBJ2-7,CASSSGPPYEQYF,TGTGCCAGCTCCAGCGGGCCCCCCTACGAGCAGTACTTC
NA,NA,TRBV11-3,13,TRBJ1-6,CASRLNLESPLHF,TGTGCCAGCAGACTAAACCTAGAGTCACCCCTCCACTTT
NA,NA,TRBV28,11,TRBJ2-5,CASSLLQTQYF,TGTGCCAGCAGTTTACTTCAGACCCAGTACTTC
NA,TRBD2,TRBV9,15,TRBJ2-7,CASSVDDRERGEQYF,TGTGCCAGCAGCGTAGACGATCGAGAGCGGGGAGAGCAGTACTTC
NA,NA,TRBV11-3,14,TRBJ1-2,CASSFTGSNYGYTF,TGTGCCAGCAGCTTTACAGGGTCTAACTATGGCTACACCTTC
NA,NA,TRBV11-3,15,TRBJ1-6,CASSLEGRTNSPLHF,TGTGCCAGCAGCTTAGAAGGCAGGACAAATTCACCCCTCCACTTT
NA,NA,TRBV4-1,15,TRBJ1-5,CASRRIPTGSQPQHF,TGCGCCAGCAGGCGAATTCCCACCGGCAGTCAGCCCCAGCATTTT
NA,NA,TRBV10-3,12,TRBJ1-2,CAIMAHNYGYTF,TGTGCCATCATGGCCCATAACTATGGCTACACCTTC
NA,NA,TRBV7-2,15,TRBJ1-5,CASRLGAGGNQPQHF,TGTGCCAGCAGATTGGGAGCAGGAGGCAATCAGCCCCAGCATTTT
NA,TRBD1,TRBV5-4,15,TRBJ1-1,CASSSRTGGNTEAFF,TGTGCCAGCAGCAGTAGGACAGGGGGGAACACTGAAGCTTTCTTT
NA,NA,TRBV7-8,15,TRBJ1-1,CASSRGHPLGTEAFF,TGTGCCAGCAGCCGGGGACACCCGTTGGGGACTGAAGCTTTCTTT
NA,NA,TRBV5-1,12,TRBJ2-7,CASSRDSYEQYF,TGCGCCAGCAGCCGGGATTCATACGAGCAGTACTTC
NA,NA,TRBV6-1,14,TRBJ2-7,CASSRATQLYEQYF,TGTGCCAGCAGCCGGGCCACGCAACTCTACGAGCAGTACTTC
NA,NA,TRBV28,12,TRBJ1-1,CASSPLDSEAFF,TGTGCCAGCAGTCCCTTGGACAGTGAAGCTTTCTTT
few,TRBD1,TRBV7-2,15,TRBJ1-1,CASSTRTTGPLRAFF,TGTGCCAGCAGCACTAGAACGACAGGGCCCTTGAGAGCTTTCTTT